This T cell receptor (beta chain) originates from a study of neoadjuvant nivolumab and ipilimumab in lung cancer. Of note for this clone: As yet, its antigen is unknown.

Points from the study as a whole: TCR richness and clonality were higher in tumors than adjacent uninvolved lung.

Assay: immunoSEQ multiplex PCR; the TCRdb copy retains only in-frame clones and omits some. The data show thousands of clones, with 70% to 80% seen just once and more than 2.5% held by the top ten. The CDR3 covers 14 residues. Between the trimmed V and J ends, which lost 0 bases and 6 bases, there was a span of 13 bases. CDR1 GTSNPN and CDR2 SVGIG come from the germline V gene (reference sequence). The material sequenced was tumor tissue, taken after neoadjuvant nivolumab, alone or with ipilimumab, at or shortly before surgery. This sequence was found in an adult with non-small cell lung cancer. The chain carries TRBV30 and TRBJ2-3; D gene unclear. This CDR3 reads CAWSVRGLSDTQYF. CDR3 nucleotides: TGTGCCTGGAGTGTACGTGGATTGTCTGATACGCAGTATTTT.